Listed below are T cell receptor beta chains from one sample, sequenced in a study of cytomegalovirus exposure and HLA in healthy donors. The data were produced by immunoSEQ multiplex PCR, yet TCRdb's version contains in-frame clones alone and is incomplete. Here the sample spans roughly 100,000 clones, roughly 79% being singletons. The sequenced sample consisted of PBMCs. Every receptor here comes from a man aged 35 to 55 in good health and CMV-seronegative. CDR3s include the opening cysteine and the closing phenylalanine or tryptophan. The D gene is left open where the match is weak. Expanded clones get a size class; other rows say once, few or many, or leave the size out.

J gene,D gene,V gene,clone size,CDR3 protein,CDR3 DNA
TRBJ1-6,.,TRBV7-9,few,CASSLGRFESPLHF,TGTGCCAGCAGCTTGGGCAGGTTTGAATCACCCCTCCACTTT
TRBJ2-7,.,TRBV5-1,.,CASSLVWGGPYEQYF,TGCGCCAGCAGCTTGGTCTGGGGCGGACCCTACGAGCAGTACTTC
TRBJ2-1,.,TRBV5-1,.,CASSFPPQDNEQFF,TGCGCCAGCAGCTTCCCCCCCCAGGACAATGAGCAGTTCTTC
TRBJ2-7,.,TRBV5-6,.,CASSDRQRQTYEQYF,TGTGCCAGCAGTGACCGACAGCGTCAAACCTACGAGCAGTACTTC
TRBJ1-1,.,TRBV29-1,.,CSVVKVGGYTEAFF,TGCAGCGTTGTTAAGGTCGGGGGATACACTGAAGCTTTCTTT
TRBJ2-7,TRBD2,TRBV5-6,.,CASSTWDYDYEQYF,TGTGCCAGCAGCACCTGGGACTACGACTACGAGCAGTACTTC
TRBJ1-4,.,TRBV25-1,.,CASSKSATNEKLFF,TGTGCCAGCAGTAAGAGTGCAACTAATGAAAAACTGTTTTTT
TRBJ1-6,TRBD1,TRBV19,.,CASSATTGTGNSPLHF,TGTGCCAGTAGTGCGACCACCGGGACAGGGAATTCACCCCTCCACTTT
TRBJ1-3,.,TRBV19,.,CASSARGSGNTIYF,TGTGCCAGTAGTGCCCGGGGCTCTGGAAACACCATATATTTT
TRBJ1-2,TRBD1,TRBV19,.,CASSLPGGTGIYGYTF,TGTGCCAGTAGTCTCCCAGGCGGGACAGGGATCTATGGCTACACCTTC
TRBJ2-7,.,TRBV5-8,once,CASKAGSVSIYEQYF,TGTGCCAGCAAGGCAGGTTCGGTTTCGATCTACGAGCAGTACTTC
TRBJ1-1,.,TRBV15,.,CATSTPNTEAFF,TGTGCCACCAGCACCCCTAACACTGAAGCTTTCTTT
TRBJ1-2,.,TRBV14,.,CASSHPEGVKGYTF,TGTGCCAGCAGCCACCCTGAAGGGGTAAAGGGCTACACCTTC
TRBJ2-1,TRBD2,TRBV18,.,CASSPLAGEGNEQFF,TGTGCCAGCTCTCCTCTAGCGGGAGAGGGTAATGAGCAGTTCTTC
TRBJ2-1,.,TRBV10-1,.,CASSESSTNEQFF,TGCGCCAGCAGTGAGTCTAGTACCAATGAGCAGTTCTTC
TRBJ2-7,.,TRBV28,.,CASSLLQGEQYF,TGTGCCAGCAGTTTATTACAGGGCGAGCAGTACTTC
TRBJ1-3,.,TRBV2,few,CASSTYRSSGNTIYF,TGTGCCAGCAGTACCTACAGGAGCTCGGGAAACACCATATATTTT
TRBJ1-6,.,TRBV5-1,.,CASSLDTGFNSPLHF,TGCGCCAGCAGCTTGGATACAGGTTTTAATTCACCCCTCCACTTT
TRBJ1-4,TRBD1,TRBV18,.,CASSPGTGNEKLFF,TGTGCCAGCTCACCAGGGACAGGGAATGAAAAACTGTTTTTT
TRBJ2-7,TRBD1,TRBV19,.,CASTDRDRGYEQYF,TGTGCCAGTACTGACCGGGACAGGGGTTACGAGCAGTACTTC
TRBJ2-1,TRBD2,TRBV29-1,.,CSVEIPRGGLNEQFF,TGCAGCGTTGAAATTCCGCGGGGGGGACTCAATGAGCAGTTCTTC
TRBJ1-2,TRBD1,TRBV11-2,.,CASSLVWGQGALGYTF,TGTGCCAGCAGCCTCGTGTGGGGTCAGGGGGCGCTTGGCTACACCTTC
TRBJ2-1,TRBD2,TRBV10-1,.,CASSSTSGLRHEQFF,TGCGCCAGCAGTTCGACTAGCGGGCTTAGGCATGAGCAGTTCTTC
TRBJ2-5,.,TRBV21-1,few,CASSKGTSGYQETQYF,TGTGCCAGCAGCAAAGGGACTAGCGGGTACCAAGAGACCCAGTACTTC
TRBJ2-1,.,TRBV6-1,few,CASSEERLVSYNEQFF,TGTGCCAGCAGTGAAGAAAGGCTAGTTAGCTACAATGAGCAGTTCTTC
TRBJ1-1,.,TRBV19,.,CASSTGRERYEAFF,TGTGCCAGTAGTACGGGACGGGAGAGATATGAAGCTTTCTTT
TRBJ1-2,.,TRBV9,.,CASSVVRERGYGYTF,TGTGCCAGCAGCGTCGTCCGGGAGCGAGGCTATGGCTACACCTTC
TRBJ1-1,.,TRBV4-3,.,CASSQDEPGYEAFF,TGCGCCAGCAGCCAAGATGAGCCCGGGTATGAAGCTTTCTTT
TRBJ1-2,TRBD1,TRBV28,.,CASTSLGQGNYGYTF,TGTGCCAGCACGAGCCTGGGACAGGGGAACTATGGCTACACCTTC
TRBJ1-3,.,TRBV29-1,few,CSVRLLAAGNTIYF,TGCAGCGTCCGCCTCCTGGCAGCTGGAAACACCATATATTTT
TRBJ2-1,TRBD1,TRBV5-1,.,CASSLGDREVAEQFF,TGCGCCAGCAGCTTGGGGGACAGGGAAGTCGCTGAGCAGTTCTTC
TRBJ2-1,TRBD2,TRBV19,.,CASKRAGGENEQFF,TGTGCCAGTAAGAGAGCGGGAGGCGAGAATGAGCAGTTCTTC
TRBJ1-1,.,TRBV30,few,CAWSVLVNTEAFF,TGTGCCTGGAGTGTTCTTGTGAACACTGAAGCTTTCTTT
TRBJ1-1,.,TRBV28,.,CASSRSRTEAFF,TGTGCCAGCAGTCGGAGTCGGACTGAAGCTTTCTTT
TRBJ1-2,TRBD1,TRBV5-6,.,CASSIYAGTGGNRYTF,TGTGCCAGCAGCATCTATGCCGGGACAGGGGGGAATCGCTACACCTTC